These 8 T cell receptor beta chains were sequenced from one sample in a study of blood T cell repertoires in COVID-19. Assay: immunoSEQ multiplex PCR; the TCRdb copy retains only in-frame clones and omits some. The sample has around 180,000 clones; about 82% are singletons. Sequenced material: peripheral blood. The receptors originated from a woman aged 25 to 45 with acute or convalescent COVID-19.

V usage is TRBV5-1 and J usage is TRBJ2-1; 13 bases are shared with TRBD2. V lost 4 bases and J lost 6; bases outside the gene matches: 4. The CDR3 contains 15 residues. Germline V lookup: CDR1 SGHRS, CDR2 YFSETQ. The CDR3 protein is CASSIGTSGTNEQFF. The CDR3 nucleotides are TGCGCCAGCAGCATCGGGACTAGCGGGACCAATGAGCAGTTCTTC.

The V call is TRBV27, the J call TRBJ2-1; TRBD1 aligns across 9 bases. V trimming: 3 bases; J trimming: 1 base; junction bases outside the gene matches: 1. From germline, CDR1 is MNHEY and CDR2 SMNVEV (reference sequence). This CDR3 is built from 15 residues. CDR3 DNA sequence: TGTGCCAGCAGTTTCGGGACAGGGTCCTACAATGAGCAGTTCTTC. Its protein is CASSFGTGSYNEQFF.

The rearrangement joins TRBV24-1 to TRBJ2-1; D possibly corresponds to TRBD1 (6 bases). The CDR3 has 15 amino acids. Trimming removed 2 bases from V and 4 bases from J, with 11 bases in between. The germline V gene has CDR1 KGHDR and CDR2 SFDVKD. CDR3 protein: CATSDSGQVYNEQFF. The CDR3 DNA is TGTGCCACCAGTGATTCGGGACAAGTGTACAATGAGCAGTTCTTC.

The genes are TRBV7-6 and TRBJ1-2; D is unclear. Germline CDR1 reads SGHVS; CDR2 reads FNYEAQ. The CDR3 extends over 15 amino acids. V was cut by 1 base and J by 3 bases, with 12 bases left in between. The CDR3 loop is CASSLDGGSYYGYTF. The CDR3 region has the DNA TGTGCCAGCAGCTTAGACGGAGGATCATACTATGGCTACACCTTC.

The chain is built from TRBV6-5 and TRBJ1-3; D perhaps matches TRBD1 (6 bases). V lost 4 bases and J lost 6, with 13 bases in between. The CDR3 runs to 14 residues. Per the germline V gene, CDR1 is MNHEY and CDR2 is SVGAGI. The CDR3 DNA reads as TGTGCCAGCAGTTCCTTGACAGGACAAAACACCATATATTTT. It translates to CASSSLTGQNTIYF.

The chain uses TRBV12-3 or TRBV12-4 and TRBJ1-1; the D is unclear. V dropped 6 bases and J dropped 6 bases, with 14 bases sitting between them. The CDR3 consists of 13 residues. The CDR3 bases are TGTGCCAGCAGCCGTGGAGGGAAAGCTGAAGCTTTCTTT. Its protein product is CASSRGGKAEAFF.

CDR3 sequence (DNA): TGTGCCAGTACTAGAGGGGGCGCTGGTACTGAAGCTTTCTTT. This sequence encodes CASTRGGAGTEAFF. The rearrangement links TRBV19 to TRBJ1-1, with 7 bases aligning to TRBD1. The V segment lost 7 bases and the J segment 5 bases; nucleotides outside the gene matches: 10. This CDR3 spans 14 amino acids. Germline lookup yields CDR1 LNHDA and CDR2 SQIVND (reference sequence).

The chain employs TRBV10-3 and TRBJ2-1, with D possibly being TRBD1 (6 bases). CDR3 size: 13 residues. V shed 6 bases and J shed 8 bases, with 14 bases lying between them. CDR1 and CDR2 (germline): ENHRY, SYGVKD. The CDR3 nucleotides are TGTGCCATCAGAGGGGGACCCGGTGATGAGCAGTTCTTC. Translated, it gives CAIRGGPGDEQFF.